This TCR beta chain was sequenced for a study of T-cell reconstitution after alpha-beta-depleted transplantation in children. The germline CDR1 and CDR2 sequences are MNHEY and SVGAGI. V lost 0 bases and J lost 1, with 9 bases in between. The CDR3 contains 15 residues. Unique molecular identifiers tagged the TCRbeta library. MiXCR was run by TCRdb on the PCR reads, yielding one entry per CDR3 protein. This sample carries roughly 180,000 distinct CDR3 sequences, around 10% of them seen once, and the ten largest clones take about 13%. This clonotype appeared many times. The receptor was isolated from a boy younger than 10 with acute myeloid leukemia, due to receive a stem cell transplant. The specimen comprised PBMCs, sampled before TCRalphabeta/CD19-depleted stem cell transplant. This chain links TRBV6-5 with TRBJ2-5, with a weak D call TRBD2 (6 bases). CDR3 in amino acids: CASSYSAGFQETQYF. The CDR3 nucleotides are TGTGCCAGCAGTTACTCGGCGGGGTTCCAAGAGACCCAGTACTTC.